Reported below is one TCR beta chain. The sample originates from a study of T cell changes during pregnancy in multiple sclerosis. Data came from immunoSEQ multiplex PCR; TCRdb stores just in-frame clones and leaves some out. The data contain about 85,000 clones, approximately 90% of them seen just once; the ten biggest clones take up 2.5% to 3%. From germline, CDR1 is LNHDA and CDR2 SQIVND (reference sequence). V lost 5 bases and J 1 base, leaving 9 bases between the germline ends. This CDR3 is built from 14 residues. The sequenced sample was peripheral blood, obtained in the first trimester of pregnancy. The genes are TRBV19 and TRBJ2-1; D call uncertain. This clonotype originated in a female donor with multiple sclerosis, enrolled in a pregnancy study. The CDR3 protein is CASSVTVSYNEQFF. The CDR3 nucleotides read TGTGCCAGTAGTGTAACGGTATCCTACAATGAGCAGTTCTTC.